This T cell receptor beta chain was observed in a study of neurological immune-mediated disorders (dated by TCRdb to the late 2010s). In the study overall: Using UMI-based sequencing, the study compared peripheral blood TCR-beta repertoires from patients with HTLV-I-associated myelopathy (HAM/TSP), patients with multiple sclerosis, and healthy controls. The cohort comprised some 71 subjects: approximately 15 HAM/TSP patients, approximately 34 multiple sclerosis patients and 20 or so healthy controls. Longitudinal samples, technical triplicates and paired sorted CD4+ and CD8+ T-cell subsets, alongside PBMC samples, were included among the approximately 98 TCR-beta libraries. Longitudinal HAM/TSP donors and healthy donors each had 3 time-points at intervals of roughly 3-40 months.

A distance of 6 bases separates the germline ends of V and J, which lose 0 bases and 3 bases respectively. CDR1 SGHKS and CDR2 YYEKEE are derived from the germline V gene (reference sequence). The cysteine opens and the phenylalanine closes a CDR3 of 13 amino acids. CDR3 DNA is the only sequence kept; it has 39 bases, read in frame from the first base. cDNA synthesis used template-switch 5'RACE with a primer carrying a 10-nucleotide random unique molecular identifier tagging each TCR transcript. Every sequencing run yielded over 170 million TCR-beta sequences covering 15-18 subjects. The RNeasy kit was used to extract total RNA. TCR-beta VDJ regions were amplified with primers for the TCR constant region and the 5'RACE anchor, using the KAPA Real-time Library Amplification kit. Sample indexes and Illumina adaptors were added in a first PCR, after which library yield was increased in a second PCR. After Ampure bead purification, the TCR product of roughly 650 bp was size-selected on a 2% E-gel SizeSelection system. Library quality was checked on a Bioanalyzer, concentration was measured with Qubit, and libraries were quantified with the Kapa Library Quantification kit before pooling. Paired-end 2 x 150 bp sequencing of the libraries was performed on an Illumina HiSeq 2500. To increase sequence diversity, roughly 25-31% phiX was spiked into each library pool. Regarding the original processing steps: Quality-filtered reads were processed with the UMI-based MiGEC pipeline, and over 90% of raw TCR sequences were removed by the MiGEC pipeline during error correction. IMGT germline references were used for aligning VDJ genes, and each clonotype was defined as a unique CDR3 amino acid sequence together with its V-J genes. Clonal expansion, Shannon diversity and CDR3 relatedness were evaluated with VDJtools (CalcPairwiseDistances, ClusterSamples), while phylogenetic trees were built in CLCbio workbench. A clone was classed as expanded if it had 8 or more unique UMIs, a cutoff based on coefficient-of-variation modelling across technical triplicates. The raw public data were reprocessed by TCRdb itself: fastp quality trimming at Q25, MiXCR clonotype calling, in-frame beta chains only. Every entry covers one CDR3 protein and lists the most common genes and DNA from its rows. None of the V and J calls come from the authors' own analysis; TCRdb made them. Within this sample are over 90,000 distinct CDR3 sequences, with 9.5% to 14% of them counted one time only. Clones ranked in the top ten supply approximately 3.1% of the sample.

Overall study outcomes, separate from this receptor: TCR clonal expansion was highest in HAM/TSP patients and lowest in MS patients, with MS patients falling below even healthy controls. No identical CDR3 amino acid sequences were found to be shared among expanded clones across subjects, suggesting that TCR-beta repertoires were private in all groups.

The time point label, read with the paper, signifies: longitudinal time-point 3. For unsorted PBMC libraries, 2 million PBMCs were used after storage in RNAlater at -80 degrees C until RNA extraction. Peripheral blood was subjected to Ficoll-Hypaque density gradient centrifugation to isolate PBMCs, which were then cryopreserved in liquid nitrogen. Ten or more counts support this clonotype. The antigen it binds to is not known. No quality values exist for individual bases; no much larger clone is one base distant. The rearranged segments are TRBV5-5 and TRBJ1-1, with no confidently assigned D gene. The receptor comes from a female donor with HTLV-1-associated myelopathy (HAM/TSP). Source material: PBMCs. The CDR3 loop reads CASSLASDTEAFF. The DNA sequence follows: TGTGCCAGCAGCTTGGCCTCGGACACTGAAGCTTTCTTT.